This T cell receptor beta chain was recovered during a study of blood T cell repertoires in COVID-19. On the study more broadly: PBMCs, B-cell-depleted T cells, or T cells provided the cDNA or gDNA that made up the material.

V was pared by 2 bases and J by 3 bases, with 8 bases of the junction left unmatched. The CDR3 has 17 residues. Germline CDR1 and CDR2: LNHNV and YYDKDF (reference sequence). Measured with immunoSEQ multiplex PCR; TCRdb has only the in-frame clones, and not every one. Counted here are around 40,000 clones, 80% to 90% occurring once; the ten biggest clones make up more than 20%. What was sequenced was peripheral blood. The receptor comes from a man aged 50-59 years with active or convalescent COVID-19. The chain carries TRBV15 and TRBJ1-5; TRBD1 agrees at 9 bases. In DNA form, the CDR3 reads TGTGCCACCAGCAGACAACCGGGACAGGGAATCAATCAGCCCCAGCATTTT. Translation gives CATSRQPGQGINQPQHF.